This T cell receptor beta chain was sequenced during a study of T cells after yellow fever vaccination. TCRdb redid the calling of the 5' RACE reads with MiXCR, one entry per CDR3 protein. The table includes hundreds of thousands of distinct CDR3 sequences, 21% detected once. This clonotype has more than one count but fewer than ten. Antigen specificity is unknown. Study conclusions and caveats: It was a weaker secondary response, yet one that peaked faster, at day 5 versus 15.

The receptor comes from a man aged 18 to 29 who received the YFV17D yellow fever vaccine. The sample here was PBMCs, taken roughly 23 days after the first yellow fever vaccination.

The CDR3 sequence is CASSSTGSAGNTIYF. The CDR3 DNA follows: TGTGCCAGCAGTTCTACAGGTTCTGCTGGAAACACCATATATTTT. This chain links TRBV7-8 with TRBJ1-3; D possibly corresponds to TRBD1 (5 bases). This CDR3 has 15 amino acids. Germline V gives CDR1 SGHVS, CDR2 FQNEAQ. V was pared by 6 bases and J by 2 bases, with 14 bases between.